The source of this T cell receptor (beta chain) is a study of T cell repertoires in cytomegalovirus infection. Study summary: A matching HLA type, together with CMV infection, was signaled by public TCR beta signatures.

MiXCR, run by TCRdb on the reads, gives a single entry per CDR3 protein. The sample yields some 480,000 distinct CDR3 sequences, 30% to 40% seen once. Trimming took off 5 bases at V and 0 bases at J, with 14 bases between the two ends. The CDR3 spans 17 residues. Germline loops: CDR1 SGHTA, CDR2 FQGNSA. This clonotype has a handful of counts. Its target is unknown. The material sequenced was cultured PBMCs, taken from culture after CMV antigen stimulation. The rearrangement joins TRBV7-2 to TRBJ2-6, with D unclear. The sequence derives from a human donor in good health (CMV status not recorded). Some clones in this sample may be carry-over from other donors' samples. The CDR3 region has the DNA TGTGCCAGCAGCCCCGGATGGGCGTTCTCTGGGGCCAACGTCCTGACTTTC. This gives the protein CASSPGWAFSGANVLTF.